The 22 T cell receptor beta chains listed next were all sequenced from one sample in a study of cytomegalovirus exposure and HLA in healthy donors. The data were produced by immunoSEQ multiplex PCR, yet TCRdb's version contains in-frame clones alone and is incomplete. The sample holds around 50,000 clones; 94% are singletons and the top ten take approximately 8%. Sequenced: PBMCs. All receptors come from a woman aged 18-29 years in good health and CMV-seropositive.

This clone came up once. The rearrangement uses TRBV19 and TRBJ1-5; maybe TRBD1 (6 bases). CDR3 length equals 15 residues. V dropped 9 bases and J dropped 0 bases, with 15 bases sitting between them. Germline lookup yields CDR1 LNHDA and CDR2 SQIVND (reference sequence). CDR3 DNA: TGTGCCAGCAAGGACAGATTTTATAGCAATCAGCCCCAGCATTTT. Amino acids: CASKDRFYSNQPQHF.

J is TRBJ2-1 and V is TRBV30, with 8 positions matching TRBD2. Germline V gives CDR1 GTSNPN, CDR2 SVGIG (reference sequence). The length of the CDR3 is 15 residues. After removal of 2 bases from V and 0 bases from J, the junction contained 3 bases not matched to a gene. This CDR3 reads CAWSLGLASYNEQFF. For the CDR3, the DNA is TGTGCCTGGAGTCTCGGACTAGCCTCCTACAATGAGCAGTTCTTC.

The chain links TRBV6-5 to TRBJ1-2, with 7 bases that match TRBD1. This CDR3 contains 14 residues. The germline CDR1 and CDR2 sequences are MNHEY and SVGAGI. V gave up 1 base and J gave up 8 bases; unmatched junction bases: 7. CDR3 sequence (DNA): TGTGCCAGCAGTTACTACAGGGGAAACGGAGGCTACACCTTC. Protein: CASSYYRGNGGYTF.

The rearrangement links TRBV6-1 to TRBJ2-7, with D hard to call. The germline gives CDR1 MNHNS, CDR2 SASEGT. This CDR3 has 11 residues. This chain's CDR3 is CATDIAYEQYF. For the CDR3, the DNA is TGTGCTACAGACATCGCCTACGAGCAGTACTTC.

J is TRBJ1-1 and V is TRBV15; 7 bases match TRBD1. Trimming at V came to 2 bases and at J to 7 bases, leaving 7 bases not matched to a gene. Looked up from germline, CDR1 is LNHNV and CDR2 is YYDKDF (reference sequence). The CDR3 has 14 amino acids. The CDR3 bases are TGTGCCACCAGCAGATCTCATGGGACAGTTGAAGCTTTCTTT. Translation gives CATSRSHGTVEAFF. The full variable domain, with the rest looked up from reference TRBV15 and TRBJ1-1, is DAMVIQNPRYQVTQFGKPVTLSCSQTLNHNVMYWYQQKSSQAPKLLFHYYDKDFNNEADTPDNFQSRRPNTSFCFLDIRSPGLGDTAMYLCATSRSHGTVEAFFGQGTRLTVV.

The gene calls are TRBV5-6 and TRBJ2-7, with D hard to call. The CDR3 spans 15 residues. Deletions cut 1 base from V and 2 bases from J, with 13 bases between. Germline V gene lookup returns CDR1 SGHDT and CDR2 YYEEEE. CDR3 sequence: CASSLRLANTYEQYF. The CDR3 region has the DNA TGTGCCAGCAGCTTGAGGTTAGCCAATACCTACGAGCAGTACTTC.

The CDR3 sequence is CASSPGTGEYEQYF. Written as DNA, the CDR3 is TGTGCCAGCAGCCCCGGGACAGGCGAATACGAGCAGTACTTC. The genes are TRBV27 and TRBJ2-7; the match to TRBD1 covers 8 bases. The CDR3 loop spans 14 amino acids. Per the germline V gene, CDR1 is MNHEY and CDR2 is SMNVEV (reference sequence). J lost 4 bases, V lost 6 bases, and 8 bases had no gene match.

This sequence joins TRBV29-1 and TRBJ2-1; tentative D call: TRBD1 (5 bases). V shed 8 bases and J shed 0 bases, with 11 bases lying between them. Germline loops: CDR1 SQVTM, CDR2 ANQGSEA. The CDR3 covers 13 residues. The CDR3 region is CSTTDSSYNEQFF. The CDR3, as DNA: TGCAGCACGACAGACAGCTCCTACAATGAGCAGTTCTTC.

The J gene is TRBJ2-7, the V gene TRBV30; D unresolved. V was shortened by 4 bases and J by 5 bases, with 24 bases between the two germline ends. The CDR3 runs to 16 residues. Germline lookup yields CDR1 GTSNPN and CDR2 SVGIG (reference sequence). The CDR3 loop reads CAWNAGSLGTTDEQYF. The DNA of the CDR3 is TGTGCCTGGAACGCCGGCTCCCTTGGAACTACCGACGAGCAGTACTTC.

The V gene is TRBV4-1, the J gene TRBJ1-4; the D gene is possibly TRBD1 (6 bases). Germline CDR1 is MGHRA and CDR2 is YSYEKL. The CDR3 length is 16 residues. Trimming pared 4 bases from V and 5 bases from J, leaving 17 bases between. Written as DNA, the CDR3 is TGCGCCAGCAGCCCAAACACGGTTGGACAGAATGAAAAACTGTTTTTT. It translates to CASSPNTVGQNEKLFF.

The V call is TRBV11-2, the J call TRBJ2-7, with TRBD2 matching over 7 bases. The CDR3 has 15 residues. With V trimmed by 1 base and J by 3 bases, 6 bases remained unmatched. The germline gives CDR1 SGHAT, CDR2 FQNNGV. Written as DNA, the CDR3 is TGTGCCAGCAGCTTAGGGGCTAGCGGAAGCTACGAGCAGTACTTC. It translates to CASSLGASGSYEQYF.

The CDR3 is CASSLWEGDQPQHF. CDR3 DNA sequence: TGTGCCAGCAGCCTTTGGGAGGGCGATCAGCCCCAGCATTTT. The chain has TRBV9 and TRBJ1-5; D is unresolved. Germline CDR1 and CDR2: SGDLS and YYNGEE. The V end was cut by 4 bases, the J end by 5 bases, with 13 bases between. The CDR3 consists of 14 residues.

The rearrangement joins TRBV11-2 to TRBJ1-3, with 7 bases matching TRBD1. Trimming cost V 6 bases and J 0 bases; bases outside gene matches: 8. The CDR3 has 16 amino acids. In germline, CDR1 is SGHAT, CDR2 FQNNGV. CDR3 sequence: CASRNQGQPSGNTIYF. CDR3 bases: TGTGCCAGCAGAAATCAGGGACAGCCCTCTGGAAACACCATATATTTT.

The chain couples TRBV11-2 to TRBJ2-7, with 12 bases matching TRBD2. The CDR3 consists of 17 residues. In germline, CDR1 is SGHAT, CDR2 FQNNGV. Trimming took 0 bases from V and 4 from J; bases not matched to a gene: 7. The CDR3 spells CASSLEVTSGRMYEQYF. DNA for the CDR3: TGTGCCAGCAGCTTAGAAGTTACTAGCGGGAGGATGTACGAGCAGTACTTC.

The chain joins TRBV28 to TRBJ2-7; possibly TRBD2 for D (6 bases). From germline, CDR1 is MDHEN and CDR2 SYDVKM. CDR3 length: 16 amino acids. V gave up 4 bases and J gave up 1 base, with 17 bases separating them. The CDR3 protein is CASSSLRGVRSYEQYF. CDR3 nucleotide sequence: TGTGCCAGCAGTTCCTTGCGGGGAGTTCGGTCCTACGAGCAGTACTTC.

The CDR3 loop reads CASSPGQAGTQYF. The CDR3 DNA reads TGTGCCAGCAGCCCGGGCCAAGCGGGGACCCAGTACTTC. The rearrangement joins TRBV11-2 to TRBJ2-5; possible D gene TRBD2, 6 bases. Germline-derived CDR1 and CDR2 are SGHAT and FQNNGV. V was shortened by 5 bases and J by 7 bases, with 14 bases between the two germline ends. CDR3 length: 13 residues. The full variable domain, with the rest looked up from reference TRBV11-2 and TRBJ2-5, is EAGVAQSPRYKIIEKRQSVAFWCNPISGHATLYWYQQILGQGPKLLIQFQNNGVVDDSQLPKDRFSAERLKGVDSTLKIQPAKLEDSAVYLCASSPGQAGTQYFGPGTRLLVL.

The gene calls are TRBV2 and TRBJ2-1; a weak D match, TRBD2 (7 bases). Trimming took off 7 bases at V and 0 bases at J, with 10 bases between the two ends. The CDR3 loop spans 14 amino acids. CDR1 and CDR2 (germline): SNHLY, FYNNEI. The CDR3: CASKGGGSYNEQFF. For the CDR3, the DNA is TGTGCCAGCAAGGGGGGGGGCTCCTACAATGAGCAGTTCTTC. The variable domain in full, with the rest retrieved from reference TRBV2 and TRBJ2-1, is EPEVTQTPSHQVTQMGQEVILRCVPISNHLYFYWYRQILGQKVEFLVSFYNNEISEKSEIFDDQFSVERPDGSNFTLKIRSTKLEDSAMYFCASKGGGSYNEQFFGPGTRLTVL.

The rearrangement joins TRBV6-5 to TRBJ1-1, with 8 positions matching TRBD1. V dropped 2 bases and J dropped 4; count of bases not matched to a gene: 3. CDR1 and CDR2 from the germline V gene are MNHEY and SVGAGI. The CDR3 runs 14 residues. The CDR3 bases are TGTGCCAGCAGTTACACAACAGGGGGCACTGAAGCTTTCTTT. It encodes CASSYTTGGTEAFF.

The chain is built from TRBV10-3 and TRBJ1-3, with 11 bases fitting TRBD1. V shed 4 bases and J 2 bases; nucleotides not matched to a gene: 4. Germline V CDR1 and CDR2: ENHRY, SYGVKD. This CDR3 contains 16 residues. The DNA of the CDR3 is TGTGCCATCAGTGTCGGACAGGGGGCGACTGGAAACACCATATATTTT. Amino acid sequence: CAISVGQGATGNTIYF.

V and J are TRBV27 and TRBJ1-5; 10 nucleotides line up with TRBD1. The CDR3 loop spans 16 amino acids. Trimming took 6 bases from V and 1 from J; bases not matched to a gene: 6. Germline V gene lookup returns CDR1 MNHEY and CDR2 SMNVEV (reference sequence). The CDR3 loop reads CASRSTGGWSNQPQHF. The CDR3 nucleotides read TGTGCCAGCAGGTCGACAGGGGGCTGGAGCAATCAGCCCCAGCATTTT.

The CDR3 spells CASSLGLTGLQETQYF. The CDR3, as DNA: TGCGCCAGCAGCTTGGGTTTAACGGGTTTACAAGAGACCCAGTACTTC. The rearrangement links TRBV5-1 to TRBJ2-5; D is unresolved. CDR3 length equals 16 residues. The V end was cut by 0 bases, the J end by 2 bases, with 14 bases between. CDR1 and CDR2 from the germline V gene are SGHRS and YFSETQ.

By sample share, this clone is medium-sized. The rearrangement links TRBV6-6 to TRBJ2-2; 8 bases fit TRBD2. The CDR3 totals 13 residues. V was pared by 6 bases and J by 3 bases, with 0 bases of the junction left unmatched. Germline V gene data show CDR1 as MNHNY and CDR2 as SVGAGI (reference sequence). The CDR3 DNA reads as TGTGCCAGCAGCGGGAGGGACACCGGGGAGCTGTTTTTT. Translated: CASSGRDTGELFF.